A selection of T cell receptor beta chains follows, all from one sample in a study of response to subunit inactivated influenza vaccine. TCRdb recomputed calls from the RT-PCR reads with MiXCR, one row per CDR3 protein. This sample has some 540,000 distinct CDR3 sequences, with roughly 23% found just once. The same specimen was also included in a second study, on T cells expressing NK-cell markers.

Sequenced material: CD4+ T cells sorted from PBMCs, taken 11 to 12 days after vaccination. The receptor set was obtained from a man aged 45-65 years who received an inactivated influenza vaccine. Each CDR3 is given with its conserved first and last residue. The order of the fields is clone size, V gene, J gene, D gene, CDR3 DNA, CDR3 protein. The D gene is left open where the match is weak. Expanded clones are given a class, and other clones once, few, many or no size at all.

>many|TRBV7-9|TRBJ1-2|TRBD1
TGTGCCAGCAGCCCGCAGGGACAGGGCTTCTATGGCTACACCTTC
CASSPQGQGFYGYTF
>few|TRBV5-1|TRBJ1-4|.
TGCGCCAGCAGCTTGTCAACTGGGGGTGAAAAACTGTTTTTT
CASSLSTGGEKLFF
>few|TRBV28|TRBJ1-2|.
TGTGCCAGCAGCACAGGACCAACTAACTATGGCTACACCTTC
CASSTGPTNYGYTF
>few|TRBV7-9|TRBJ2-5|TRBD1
TGTGCCAGCAGCATAAGACAGGGGCCAACAGAGACCCAGTACTTC
CASSIRQGPTETQYF
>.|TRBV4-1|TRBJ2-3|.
TGCGCCAGCAGCCAAGATTCGGCGGCAGATACGCAGTATTTT
CASSQDSAADTQYF
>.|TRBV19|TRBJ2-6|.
TGTGCCAGTAGTGTTTCTGGGGCCAACGTCCTGACTTTC
CASSVSGANVLTF
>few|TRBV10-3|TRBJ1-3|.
TGTGCCATCAGTCCCCACCAGGGTGTTTCTGGAAACACCATATATTTT
CAISPHQGVSGNTIYF
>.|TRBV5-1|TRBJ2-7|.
TGCGCCAGCAGCTGGGATACAGGCGAGCAGTACTTC
CASSWDTGEQYF
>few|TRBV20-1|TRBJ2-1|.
TGCAGTGCTAGACGCGGGTGGAATGAGCAGTTCTTC
CSARRGWNEQFF
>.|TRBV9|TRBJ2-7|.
TGTGCCAGCAGCGTAAGTACAGGGAGTACCTACGAGCAGTACTTC
CASSVSTGSTYEQYF
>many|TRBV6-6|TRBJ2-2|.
TGTGCCAGCAGGAAGGAGGGGGAGCTGTTTTTT
CASRKEGELFF
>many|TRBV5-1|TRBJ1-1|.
TGCGCCAGCAGCTCGGAGGGGGGAGCTTTCTTT
CASSSEGGAFF
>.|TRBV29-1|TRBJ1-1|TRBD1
TGCAGCGCGGGACAGGGCTTCACTGAAGCTTTCTTT
CSAGQGFTEAFF
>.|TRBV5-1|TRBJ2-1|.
TGCGCCAGCCGCTCACAGTATGAGCAGTTCTTC
CASRSQYEQFF
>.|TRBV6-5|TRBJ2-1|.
TGTGCCAGCAGTTACTCCCTCAACAATGAGCAGTTCTTC
CASSYSLNNEQFF
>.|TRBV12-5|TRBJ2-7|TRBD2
TGTGCTAGTGGTTCTAGCGGGAGCCACGAGCAGTACTTC
CASGSSGSHEQYF
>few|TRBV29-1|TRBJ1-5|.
TGCAGCGTTGAAATAACAGACGATCAGCCCCAGCATTTT
CSVEITDDQPQHF
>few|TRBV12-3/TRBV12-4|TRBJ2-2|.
TGTGCCAGCAGTTTAGCCGGAGGGGCCGGGGAGCTGTTTTTT
CASSLAGGAGELFF
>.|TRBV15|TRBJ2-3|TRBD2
TGTGCCACCAGCAGAGGGACAGCGGGAGGAGATACGCAGTATTTT
CATSRGTAGGDTQYF
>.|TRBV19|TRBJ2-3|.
TGTGCCAGTAGTGTCCTAGCGACCACAGATACGCAGTATTTT
CASSVLATTDTQYF
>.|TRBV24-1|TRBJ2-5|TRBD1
TGTGCCACCAGTGGTACAGGGGGTATAGCCGAGACCCAGTACTTC
CATSGTGGIAETQYF
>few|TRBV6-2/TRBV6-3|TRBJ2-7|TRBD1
TGTGCCAGCAGTTACGTGGCAGGGGGCTACGAGCAGTACTTC
CASSYVAGGYEQYF
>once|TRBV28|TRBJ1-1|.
TGTGCCAGCAGTTTCATTGAGGGGTTGAACACTGAAGCTTTCTTT
CASSFIEGLNTEAFF
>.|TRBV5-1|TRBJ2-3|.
TGCGCCAGCAGCTTACAAGCGGGCTTCACAGATACGCAGTATTTT
CASSLQAGFTDTQYF
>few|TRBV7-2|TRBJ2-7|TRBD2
TGTGCCAGCAGCTTAGCAGGGGCTAGCGGCCGTTACTCCTACGAGCAGTACTTC
CASSLAGASGRYSYEQYF
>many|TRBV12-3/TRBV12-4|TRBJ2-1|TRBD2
TGTGCCAGCAGTTCATTTAAGGGTAGCGGGGGGGCGGCTGAGCAGTTCTTC
CASSSFKGSGGAAEQFF
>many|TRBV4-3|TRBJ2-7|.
TGCGCCAGCAGCCAAGATTGGAGGGTCCGTCGGGGGGAGCAGTACTTC
CASSQDWRVRRGEQYF
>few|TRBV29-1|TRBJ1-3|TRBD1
TGCAGCGTAAACAGGGGCAACACCATATATTTT
CSVNRGNTIYF
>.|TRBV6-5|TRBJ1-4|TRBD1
TGTGCCAGCAGTTACACGACAGGGGACAATGAAAAACTGTTTTTT
CASSYTTGDNEKLFF
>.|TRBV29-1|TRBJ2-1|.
TGCAGCGTTGAATTTTACTATAACAATGAGCAGTTCTTC
CSVEFYYNNEQFF
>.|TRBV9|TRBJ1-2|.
TGTGCCAGCAGCGCAAGCTATGGAAGGACCTATGGCTACACCTTC
CASSASYGRTYGYTF
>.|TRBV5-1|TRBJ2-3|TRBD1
TGCGCCAGCAGCCTCGGGACAGGGGGAGGACAGACAGATACGCAGTATTTT
CASSLGTGGGQTDTQYF
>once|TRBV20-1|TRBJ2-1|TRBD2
TGCAGTGCTAGACCTCCTAGCGGGGGTTACCGCAATGAGCAGTTCTTC
CSARPPSGGYRNEQFF
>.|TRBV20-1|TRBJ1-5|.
TGCAGTGCTAGAGATGCCCTTAATCAGCCCCAGCATTTT
CSARDALNQPQHF
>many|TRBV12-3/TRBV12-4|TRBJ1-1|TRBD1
TGTGCCAGCAGTTTGGAGAGGGGGCTCACTGAAGCTTTCTTT
CASSLERGLTEAFF
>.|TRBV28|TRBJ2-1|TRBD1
TGTGCCAGCAGGCGAGGAGGCAGGGGGATTTACAATGAGCAGTTCTTC
CASRRGGRGIYNEQFF
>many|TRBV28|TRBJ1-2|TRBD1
TGTGCCAGCAGTTCCTCCAGGGGGATTAACTATGGCTACACCTTC
CASSSSRGINYGYTF
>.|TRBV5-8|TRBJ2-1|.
TGTGCCAGCAGCGCAAAGGCCAGAACCTCTCGTAATGAGCAGTTCTTC
CASSAKARTSRNEQFF
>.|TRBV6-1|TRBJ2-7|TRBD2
TGTGCCAGCAGGCCCACTAGCGGGGGTTACGAGCAGTACTTC
CASRPTSGGYEQYF
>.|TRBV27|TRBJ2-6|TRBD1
TGTGCCAGCAGTTTATCGGACCAGGGGGCCGAGACCAACGTCCTGACTTTC
CASSLSDQGAETNVLTF
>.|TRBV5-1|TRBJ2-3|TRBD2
TGCGCCAGCAGCTTACAGCGGGAGACAGATACGCAGTATTTT
CASSLQRETDTQYF
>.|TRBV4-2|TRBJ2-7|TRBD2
TGTGCCAGCAGCCAAGTTGGCAGCGGGAGATTCTACGAGCAGTACTTC
CASSQVGSGRFYEQYF
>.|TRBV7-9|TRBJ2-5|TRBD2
TGTGCCAGCAGCAGAGGGGCGGCTAGCGGGAGCCAGAAGACCCAGTACTTC
CASSRGAASGSQKTQYF
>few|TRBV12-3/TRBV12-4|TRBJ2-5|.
TGTGCCAGCAGCCAAAGTCCAGAGACCCAGTACTTC
CASSQSPETQYF
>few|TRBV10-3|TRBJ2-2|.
TGTGCCATCAGACCGGACAGCTTTTCCACCGGGGAGCTGTTTTTT
CAIRPDSFSTGELFF
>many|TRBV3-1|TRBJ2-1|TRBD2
TGTGCCAGCAGAACTGGGACTAACGGTGAGCAGTTCTTC
CASRTGTNGEQFF
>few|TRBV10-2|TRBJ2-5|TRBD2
TGCGCCAGCAGTGAGTCCATACTAGCGGGGGCCTCCCAGTACTTC
CASSESILAGASQYF
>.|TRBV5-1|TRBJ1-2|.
TGCGCCAGCACCACGGCCCAGCGGGACTATGGCTACACCTTC
CASTTAQRDYGYTF
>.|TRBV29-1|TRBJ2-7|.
TGCAGCGTTGTACAGACATACTCCTACGAGCAGTACTTC
CSVVQTYSYEQYF
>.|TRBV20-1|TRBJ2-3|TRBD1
TGCAGTGCCAGACAGGGGGCAAGGCCAGATACGCAGTATTTT
CSARQGARPDTQYF
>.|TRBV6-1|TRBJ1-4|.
TGTGCCAGTTTTGGACGGGGGGTGAATGAAAAACTGTTTTTT
CASFGRGVNEKLFF
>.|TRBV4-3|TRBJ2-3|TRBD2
TGCGCCAGCAGCCAACACCGGAGCGGGAGGCGAGACACAGATACGCAGTATTTT
CASSQHRSGRRDTDTQYF
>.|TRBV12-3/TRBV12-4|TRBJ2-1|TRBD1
TGTGCCAGCAGGAAACAGGGGGCCGTCCAATATTACAATGAGCAGTTCTTC
CASRKQGAVQYYNEQFF
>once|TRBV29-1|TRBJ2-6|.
TGCAGCGCAGCCTCCGGACAGTTTGGCTCCGGGGCCAACGTCCTGACTTTC
CSAASGQFGSGANVLTF